These 15 T cell receptor beta chains came from one sample sequenced in a study of blood T cell repertoires in COVID-19. The repertoire was sequenced with immunoSEQ multiplex PCR; TCRdb's copy has only in-frame clones and lacks some. Counted here are more than 150,000 clones, 70% to 80% occurring once; the ten biggest clones make up roughly 13%. Sequencing was performed on peripheral blood. The source is a man aged 45-60 years who had recovered from COVID-19.

On this clone itself: Compared with germline, one end of the junction differs, possibly owing to a read error. V is TRBV19 and J is TRBJ2-7; 7 bases agree with TRBD1. The CDR3 contains 12 residues. The germline V gene encodes CDR1 LNHDA and CDR2 SQIVND (reference sequence). The CDR3, as DNA: TGTGCCAGTAGTATAGCGGGACAGAACCTTAACTTC. Protein: CASSIAGQNLNF.

V is TRBV19 and J is TRBJ1-2; 7 nucleotides agree with TRBD1. CDR1 and CDR2 from the germline V gene are LNHDA and SQIVND (reference sequence). The CDR3 loop spans 15 amino acids. The V and J ends lost 5 bases and 4 bases, in that order; junction bases with no gene match: 10. The chain's CDR3 is CASSSNLAGGYGYTF. The CDR3, as DNA: TGTGCCAGTAGTTCCAACCTCGCAGGGGGCTATGGCTACACCTTC.

The chain is built from TRBV19 and TRBJ1-2; D possibly corresponds to TRBD1 (6 bases). The CDR3 is made up of 13 amino acids. Per germline, CDR1 LNHDA and CDR2 SQIVND (reference sequence). Trimming pared 7 bases from V and 3 bases from J, leaving 12 bases between. The CDR3 coding sequence is TGTGCCAGTACTCGGACAGCGTACTATGGCTACACCTTC. It specifies CASTRTAYYGYTF.

This clone was seen just once. The chain combines TRBV7-9 with TRBJ1-3; TRBD1 matches 9 bases. Germline assignment: CDR1 SEHNR and CDR2 FQNEAQ (reference sequence). Germline trimming cut 1 base from V and 7 bases from J; bases unmatched to any gene: 5. This CDR3 is 15 amino acids long. CDR3 nucleotides: TGTGCCAGCAGCTTAGGACAGGGGGATTGGAACACCATATATTTT. Translated, it gives CASSLGQGDWNTIYF.

This clone was recorded once. The chain links TRBV7-8 to TRBJ2-1; D is perhaps TRBD1 (6 bases). Trimming took off 5 bases at V and 9 bases at J, with 20 bases between the two ends. Germline-derived CDR1 and CDR2 are SGHVS and FQNEAQ. The CDR3 length is 15 residues. Here the CDR3 reads CASSPQGVTGFEQFF. The DNA for the CDR3 is TGTGCCAGCAGCCCACAGGGCGTAACAGGGTTTGAGCAGTTCTTC.

The chain recombines TRBV10-1 with TRBJ2-7; D is ambiguous. Germline CDR1 is WNHNN and CDR2 is SYGVQD (reference sequence). The V end lost 0 bases, the J end lost 5 bases, and 17 bases lay between the germline ends. The CDR3 length is 16 residues. The CDR3 reads CASSESLPGFSHEQYF. In nucleotides, the CDR3 is TGCGCCAGCAGTGAGTCTCTCCCGGGTTTCTCACACGAGCAGTACTTC.

This clone was counted only a few times. This chain uses TRBV30 with TRBJ1-2; TRBD1 matches 8 bases. CDR3 length: 11 residues. In germline, CDR1 is GTSNPN, CDR2 SVGIG (reference sequence). V was pared by 4 bases and J by 14 bases, with 9 bases of the junction left unmatched. CDR3 sequence reads: CAWTRGLAGTF. For the CDR3, the DNA is TGTGCCTGGACCAGGGGGCTGGCGGGGACCTTC.

CDR3 DNA sequence: TGCGCCAGCAGCTTGGTGGGCGGACTTAACACTGAAGCTTTCTTT. This codes for CASSLVGGLNTEAFF. The chain uses TRBV5-1 and TRBJ1-1; no reliable D call. Germline V gives CDR1 SGHRS, CDR2 YFSETQ. Trimming cost V 0 bases and J 2 bases, with 11 bases left between them. The CDR3 spans 15 residues. The full variable domain, its missing parts supplied by reference TRBV5-1 and TRBJ1-1, is KAGVTQTPRYLIKTRGQQVTLSCSPISGHRSVSWYQQTPGQGLQFLFEYFSETQRNKGNFPGRFSGRQFSNSRSEMNVSTLELGDSALYLCASSLVGGLNTEAFFGQGTRLTVV.

The V and J genes are TRBV7-9 and TRBJ2-7; D is possibly TRBD2 (6 bases). Trimming shortened V by 5 bases and J by 2 bases, and 16 bases separated the two germline ends. The CDR3 sequence is 15 residues long. Germline CDR1 and CDR2: SEHNR and FQNEAQ (reference sequence). CDR3 protein: CASSDSGHPTYEQYF. CDR3 DNA: TGTGCCAGCAGCGATAGCGGACATCCTACCTACGAGCAGTACTTC.

V usage is TRBV24-1 and J usage is TRBJ2-6, with D tentatively TRBD1 (6 bases). The V gene lost 1 base and the J gene lost 4 bases, with 7 bases spanning the gap. This CDR3 is built from 15 residues. Germline V CDR1 and CDR2: KGHDR, SFDVKD. The CDR3 sequence: CATSDFGTGANVLTF. The CDR3 region has the DNA TGTGCCACCAGTGATTTCGGGACAGGGGCCAACGTCCTGACTTTC.

This rearrangement joins TRBV19 to TRBJ1-1; 9 nucleotides align to TRBD1. CDR3 size: 14 residues. CDR1 and CDR2 from the germline V gene are LNHDA and SQIVND (reference sequence). V lost 6 bases to trimming and J lost 5 bases; unmatched junction nucleotides: 7. This chain's CDR3 is CASSPQGAGTEAFF. DNA of the CDR3: TGTGCCAGTAGCCCACAGGGGGCAGGAACTGAAGCTTTCTTT.

The rearrangement links TRBV12-5 to TRBJ2-1; 7 nucleotides align to TRBD1. Germline trimming cut 2 bases from V and 2 bases from J; bases unmatched to any gene: 27. There are 23 residues in the CDR3. Germline assignment: CDR1 LGHNT and CDR2 FRNRAP. In DNA, the CDR3 is TGTGCTAGTGGTTTGCCTGGGGTCACCGGGACAGTCCCTTTTTCAGTAGCCTACAATGAGCAGTTCTTC. Encoded protein: CASGLPGVTGTVPFSVAYNEQFF.

The chain links TRBV12-3 or TRBV12-4 to TRBJ2-3; 7 bases agree with TRBD2. After removal of 6 bases from V and 6 bases from J, the junction contained 6 bases not matched to a gene. The CDR3 length is 13 residues. Here the CDR3 DNA reads TGTGCCAGCAGGTCATGGGAGGGGGATACGCAGTATTTT. Protein: CASRSWEGDTQYF.

The CDR3 loop is CASSPSGLADVTGELFF. The DNA of the CDR3 is TGTGCCAGCAGCCCCTCGGGGCTAGCGGACGTCACCGGGGAGCTGTTTTTT. This chain connects TRBV5-4 to TRBJ2-2; TRBD2 agrees at 7 bases. The germline CDR1 and CDR2 sequences are SGHNT and YYREEE (reference sequence). CDR3 length: 17 residues. V was clipped by 4 bases and J by 4 bases; unmatched bases: 13.

V is TRBV11-3 and J is TRBJ2-1; 7 positions match TRBD1. With 0 bases clipped from V and 9 bases from J, the junction kept 11 bases outside the gene matches. Germline V gene sequence: CDR1 SGHNT, CDR2 YENEEA. CDR3 length: 16 residues. The CDR3 sequence is CASSLDATGYLSEQFF. CDR3 nucleotides: TGTGCCAGCAGCTTAGATGCGACAGGGTACTTGAGTGAGCAGTTCTTC.